This is a list of T cell receptor beta chains from one sample in a study of blood T cells in healthy people across ages. TCRdb used MiXCR to reprocess the 5' RACE reads, holding one entry per CDR3 protein. The sample holds about 2 million distinct CDR3 sequences, about 50% seen once. The sequenced material came from blood. The receptors were sampled from a woman aged 35 to 49 in good health. The CDR3 runs from the conserved cysteine through the conserved F or W. A D gene is named only where the DNA matches it firmly. Only some rows state a clone size, as once, few, many or a class for expanded clones.

v_gene,abundance,j_gene,d_gene,CDR3nt,CDR3aa
TRBV7-2,once,TRBJ2-5,.,TGTGCCAGCAGCTTCCATTTAAAGACCCAGTACTTC,CASSFHLKTQYF
TRBV20-1,few,TRBJ2-5,.,TGCAGTTCCGCTGGGGGGCGGGAGACCCAGTACTTC,CSSAGGRETQYF
TRBV6-6,.,TRBJ1-4,.,TGTGCCAGCAGTTACGGAAGTGGGGGGAGTGAAAAACTGTTTTTT,CASSYGSGGSEKLFF
TRBV7-2,.,TRBJ1-4,TRBD1,TGTGCCAGCAGCCGGAACAGGGGGAGTTCTGAAAAACTGTTTTTT,CASSRNRGSSEKLFF
TRBV4-3,few,TRBJ2-7,.,TGCGCCAGCAGCCAAGCGGAGGGCCACGAGCAGTACTTC,CASSQAEGHEQYF
TRBV12-3/TRBV12-4,.,TRBJ2-3,TRBD2,TGTGCCAGCAGTTTTTCCGGAACCGGGACTAGCGGGCGCACAGATACGCAGTATTTT,CASSFSGTGTSGRTDTQYF
TRBV7-2,few,TRBJ2-5,TRBD2,TGTGCCAGCAGCTTAGGGACTCTAGCGGGGGGGCTGGAGACCCAGTACTTC,CASSLGTLAGGLETQYF
TRBV15,.,TRBJ2-1,TRBD2,TGTGCCACCAGCAGAGATCGACTAGCGCTTGAGCAGTTCTTC,CATSRDRLALEQFF
TRBV25-1,few,TRBJ2-3,TRBD2,TGTGCCAGCAGTGAACGGCGGGGGACAGATACGCAGTATTTT,CASSERRGTDTQYF
TRBV7-6,.,TRBJ2-7,.,TGTGCCAGCAGCTTAGGAAATTCCCTCCTCTACGAGCAGTACTTC,CASSLGNSLLYEQYF
TRBV20-1,many,TRBJ2-6,TRBD1,TGCAGTGCTAGACCGGGACAGGGGGCGAAGGGGGCCAACGTCCTGACTTTC,CSARPGQGAKGANVLTF
TRBV7-2,.,TRBJ2-1,.,TGTGCCAGCAGCTTTACCAAAGAGACCCAGTTCTTC,CASSFTKETQFF
TRBV4-2,.,TRBJ2-3,TRBD2,TGTGCCAGCAGCCTAGAGCCTAGCGGGGCGTCAGATACGCAGTATTTT,CASSLEPSGASDTQYF
TRBV4-3,few,TRBJ2-7,TRBD1,TGCGCCAGCAGCCAAGAAATGGCCAGGGGGCTATCCTACGAGCAGTACTTC,CASSQEMARGLSYEQYF
TRBV29-1,.,TRBJ2-1,.,TGCAGCGTGGGCATCCGGGGGCCTAAAGAGACCCGGTTCTTC,CSVGIRGPKETRFF
TRBV9,.,TRBJ1-2,.,TGTGCCAGCAGCCCGCGGAGTGGGATCGGCCCTAACTATGGCTACACCTTC,CASSPRSGIGPNYGYTF
TRBV6-2/TRBV6-3,.,TRBJ2-1,.,TGTGCCAGCAGTAAGACGCCGACCTACAATGAGCAGTTCTTC,CASSKTPTYNEQFF
TRBV20-1,.,TRBJ2-1,TRBD2,TGCAGTGCTAGAGTAGCTAGCGGGGGGGCTCGAAATGAGCAGTTCTTC,CSARVASGGARNEQFF
TRBV6-1,few,TRBJ1-2,.,TGTGCCAGCAGTGAGAGGGATGACTATGGCTACACCTTC,CASSERDDYGYTF
TRBV6-2/TRBV6-3,few,TRBJ2-4,.,TGTGCCAGCAGTTATGAGGCAGGCAAAATTCAGTACTTC,CASSYEAGKIQYF
TRBV7-8,.,TRBJ2-3,.,TGTGCCAGCAGCGCTCCGGGGCGGACTAGCACAGATACGCAGTATTTT,CASSAPGRTSTDTQYF
TRBV27,.,TRBJ2-3,TRBD2,TGTGCCAGCAGTTCGGGGCGGGAGGACGAGATTAGCACAGATACGCAGTATTTT,CASSSGREDEISTDTQYF
TRBV7-8,.,TRBJ1-1,TRBD1,TGTGCCAGCAGCCCAGCAGGGGGACCTTTTAACACTGAAGCTTTCTTT,CASSPAGGPFNTEAFF
TRBV13,few,TRBJ2-7,.,TGTGCCAGCAGCTTAGGCAGGGTCAGGGAGCAGTACTTC,CASSLGRVREQYF
TRBV6-2/TRBV6-3,.,TRBJ1-2,.,TGTGCCAGCAGTAAACTCCGGGCTGGGGATGGCTACACCTTC,CASSKLRAGDGYTF
TRBV7-9,.,TRBJ1-1,.,TGTGCCAGCAGCTTACAGGGGAAGAACACTGAAGCTTTCTTT,CASSLQGKNTEAFF
TRBV12-3/TRBV12-4,few,TRBJ2-4,.,TGTGCCAGCAGTGCGACCGGGACGGGCGGGCACATTCAGTACTTC,CASSATGTGGHIQYF